The 31 T cell receptor beta chains listed next were all sequenced from one sample in a study of T cells after yellow fever vaccination. Each CDR3 protein gets one entry after TCRdb re-called the 5' RACE reads with MiXCR. The table lists around 600,000 distinct CDR3 sequences, approximately 13% of them singletons. Specimen: PBMCs, collected on the day of the yellow fever booster vaccination. The receptors were sampled from a young man who received the YFV17D yellow fever vaccine.

This clonotype was counted only a few times. The chain couples TRBV12-3 or TRBV12-4 to TRBJ2-3; D remains ambiguous. V lost 6 bases to trimming and J lost 2 bases, with 9 bases between them. The CDR3 loop spans 13 amino acids. The CDR3 region has the DNA TGTGCCAGCAGACGACCAGACACAGATACGCAGTATTTT. Protein product: CASRRPDTDTQYF.

This rearrangement joins TRBV19 to TRBJ2-1; 12 positions agree with TRBD2. V was pared by 5 bases and J by 6 bases, with 2 bases of the junction left unmatched. Germline lookup yields CDR1 LNHDA and CDR2 SQIVND (reference sequence). The CDR3 has 14 amino acids. The CDR3 nucleotides are TGTGCCAGTAGTGCTAGCGGGAGGGTCAATGAGCAGTTCTTC. It codes for CASSASGRVNEQFF.

This clonotype was recorded many times. The gene calls are TRBV20-1 and TRBJ2-1; weak D call: TRBD2 (6 bases). V lost 2 bases to trimming and J lost 0 bases, with 14 bases between them. The CDR3 loop spans 16 amino acids. Germline CDR1 and CDR2: DFQATT and SNEGSKA (reference sequence). The CDR3 nucleotides read TGCAGTGCTAGAAATAGCGGAGGGCCCTCCTACAATGAGCAGTTCTTC. Its translation: CSARNSGGPSYNEQFF.

The chain couples TRBV11-2 to TRBJ2-3; D not certain. CDR1 and CDR2 (germline): SGHAT, FQNNGV. Trimming took 1 base from V and 1 from J, leaving 15 bases between them. The CDR3 sequence is 17 residues long. The CDR3 loop reads CASSLGSGSFRTDTQYF. CDR3 DNA sequence: TGTGCCAGCAGCTTAGGGTCTGGAAGTTTTCGCACAGATACGCAGTATTTT. The variable domain in full, with the rest retrieved from reference TRBV11-2 and TRBJ2-3, is EAGVAQSPRYKIIEKRQSVAFWCNPISGHATLYWYQQILGQGPKLLIQFQNNGVVDDSQLPKDRFSAERLKGVDSTLKIQPAKLEDSAVYLCASSLGSGSFRTDTQYFGPGTRLTVL.

The chain combines TRBV12-3 or TRBV12-4 with TRBJ1-5; tentative D call: TRBD1 (5 bases). V lost 1 base and J 6 bases, leaving 10 bases between the germline ends. CDR3 length: 14 residues. The DNA for the CDR3 is TGTGCCAGCAGTTTAGTGACAGTGACTCAGCCCCAGCATTTT. Translating gives CASSLVTVTQPQHF.

CDR3 residues: CGLAGEEQYF. DNA for the CDR3: TGCGGTTTAGCGGGAGAGGAGCAGTACTTC. This chain uses TRBV20-1 with TRBJ2-7; 9 bases fit TRBD2. The CDR3 sequence is 10 residues long. Germline-derived CDR1 and CDR2 are DFQATT and SNEGSKA (reference sequence).

The gene calls are TRBV9 and TRBJ2-4; tentatively, D is TRBD1 or TRBD2 (5 bases each). CDR3 length: 14 residues. CDR1 SGDLS and CDR2 YYNGEE come from the germline V gene. V shed 5 bases and J shed 5 bases, with 14 bases lying between them. The CDR3 region is CASSRSRGENIQYF. CDR3 sequence (DNA): TGTGCCAGCAGTAGGTCTAGGGGAGAAAACATTCAGTACTTC.

This clonotype was detected a few times. The genes are TRBV13 and TRBJ2-2, with no clear D. Looked up from germline, CDR1 is PRHDT and CDR2 is FYEKMQ (reference sequence). This CDR3 comprises 13 residues. V gave up 4 bases and J gave up 5 bases, with 8 bases separating them. DNA for the CDR3: TGTGCCAGCAGCTCGGAAATTACCGGGGAGCTGTTTTTT. It yields the protein CASSSEITGELFF.

This clonotype was seen a few times. V and J are TRBV5-1 and TRBJ2-2; D may correspond to TRBD1 or TRBD2 (5 bases each). Germline V lookup: CDR1 SGHRS, CDR2 YFSETQ. The germline V and J ends were trimmed by 6 bases and 2 bases, with 23 bases remaining between them. CDR3 length: 18 residues. CDR3 DNA: TGCGCCAGCAAAATCTTGGGGGACCCTATACCAAACACCGGGGAGCTGTTTTTT. Residues: CASKILGDPIPNTGELFF.

V is TRBV12-3 or TRBV12-4 and J is TRBJ2-7, with 10 bases aligning to TRBD1. The J segment lost 1 base and the V segment lost 8 bases, leaving 11 bases of the junction unmatched. CDR3 size: 16 residues. The CDR3 DNA is TGTGCCAGCGCGGGACAGGGGAAAAGAAGATCCTACGAGCAGTACTTC. Its protein is CASAGQGKRRSYEQYF.

This clonotype was seen a few times. This chain uses TRBV3-1 with TRBJ2-1, with D perhaps matching TRBD2 (6 bases). The CDR3 is 17 amino acids. V was trimmed by 3 bases and J by 5 bases, leaving 20 bases between them. Looked up from germline, CDR1 is LGHDT and CDR2 is YNNKEL (reference sequence). The CDR3 DNA reads as TGTGCCAGCAGCCAGGGGGGAGGTGGGCTAGCCAACAATGAGCAGTTCTTC. Translation: CASSQGGGGLANNEQFF.

This clonotype was seen more than once but under ten times. The DNA for the CDR3 is TGTGCCAGCTCACCACTGGCCGGGGTTGAAGACGAGCAGTACTTC. Its translation is CASSPLAGVEDEQYF. V gene TRBV18 combines with J gene TRBJ2-7, with D maybe TRBD2 (5 bases). From germline, CDR1 is KGHSH and CDR2 LQKENI. Trimming removed 1 base at V and 5 bases at J, with 15 bases between. CDR3 length: 15 amino acids.

The V and J genes are TRBV9 and TRBJ2-5; TRBD2 matches 11 bases. V was pared by 4 bases and J by 2 bases, with 10 bases of the junction left unmatched. The CDR3 runs to 17 residues. CDR1 and CDR2 (germline): SGDLS, YYNGEE. The CDR3 is CASSPPGTSGVQETQYF. CDR3 sequence (DNA): TGTGCCAGCAGCCCCCCCGGGACTAGCGGAGTTCAAGAGACCCAGTACTTC.

The chain couples TRBV7-7 to TRBJ2-2, with D unclear. The V gene lost 6 bases and the J gene lost 0 bases, with 11 bases spanning the gap. There are 15 residues in the CDR3. The V gene's germline CDR1 is SSHAT and CDR2 FNYEAQ (reference sequence). The CDR3: CASRKTQTNTGELFF. CDR3 bases: TGTGCCAGCAGAAAGACCCAAACGAACACCGGGGAGCTGTTTTTT. The full variable domain, with the rest looked up from reference TRBV7-7 and TRBJ2-2, is GAGVSQSPRYKVTKRGQDVTLRCDPISSHATLYWYQQALGQGPEFLTYFNYEAQPDKSGLPSDRFSAERPEGSISTLTIQRTEQRDSAMYRCASRKTQTNTGELFFGEGSRLTVL.

The chain couples TRBV7-9 to TRBJ1-1; D is unresolved. CDR3 length equals 13 residues. The ends were cut back, 4 bases at V and 1 base at J, with 7 bases in the middle. From germline, CDR1 is SEHNR and CDR2 FQNEAQ (reference sequence). The CDR3 is CASSSARNTEAFF. In nucleotides, the CDR3 is TGTGCCAGCAGCTCTGCTCGGAACACTGAAGCTTTCTTT.

This clonotype was found many times. V gene TRBV6-1 combines with J gene TRBJ2-7; possibly TRBD1 for D (6 bases). From germline, CDR1 is MNHNS and CDR2 SASEGT. CDR3 length equals 13 residues. V lost 6 bases and J lost 2, with 11 bases in between. CDR3 nucleotides: TGTGCCAGCAGCCCGACAGGCCCCTACGAGCAGTACTTC. Translated: CASSPTGPYEQYF.

This clonotype was recorded a few times. This chain joins TRBV6-2 or TRBV6-3 and TRBJ2-7; D gene ambiguous. The CDR3 sequence is 14 residues long. Trimming left V 0 bases short and J 6 bases short, with 12 bases between. Germline V lookup: CDR1 MNHEY, CDR2 SVGEGT. CDR3 bases: TGTGCCAGCAGTTACTCCCGTGCGGTTGGCGAGCAGTACTTC. It encodes CASSYSRAVGEQYF.

The chain recombines TRBV6-1 with TRBJ2-2; no clear D. With 6 bases removed from V and 7 bases from J, the gap between germline ends came to 15 bases. This CDR3 comprises 14 residues. Germline lookup yields CDR1 MNHNS and CDR2 SASEGT. Written as DNA, the CDR3 is TGTGCCAGCAGCCAAAAACACTTGGGCGGGGAGCTGTTTTTT. Protein product: CASSQKHLGGELFF.

This clonotype has only a few counts. The chain employs TRBV7-9 and TRBJ2-4; D is uncertain. The V end was cut by 6 bases, the J end by 7 bases, with 10 bases between. Germline V gene data show CDR1 as SEHNR and CDR2 as FQNEAQ (reference sequence). The CDR3 sequence is 12 residues long. CDR3 sequence: CASSPDVNIQYF. The DNA of the CDR3 is TGTGCCAGCAGTCCTGATGTTAACATTCAGTACTTC.

This clonotype was counted ten times or more. V and J are TRBV18 and TRBJ2-2; 10 bases line up with TRBD2. The germline gives CDR1 KGHSH, CDR2 LQKENI. V lost 4 bases, J lost 0 bases, and 8 bases stayed unmatched. CDR3 length: 18 amino acids. CDR3 loop: CASSLRGTSATNTGELFF. DNA for the CDR3: TGTGCCAGCTCACTTCGCGGGACTAGCGCAACGAACACCGGGGAGCTGTTTTTT.

This clonotype was observed a few times. The chain employs TRBV5-4 and TRBJ2-6; D remains unclear. The germline V gene encodes CDR1 SGHNT and CDR2 YYREEE (reference sequence). V was clipped by 0 bases and J by 0 bases, with 7 bases between them. The CDR3 is 16 residues long. As DNA, the CDR3 is TGTGCCAGCAGCTTGGCCAGAGACTCTGGGGCCAACGTCCTGACTTTC. It encodes CASSLARDSGANVLTF.

This rearrangement joins TRBV10-3 to TRBJ2-1, with D hard to call. Germline CDR1 is ENHRY and CDR2 is SYGVKD. The CDR3 contains 14 residues. Deletions cut 1 base from V and 4 bases from J, with 8 bases between. Here the CDR3 DNA reads TGTGCCATCAGTGAGTTAACCCTTTACAATGAGCAGTTCTTC. It yields the protein CAISELTLYNEQFF.

This clonotype was counted many times. The genes are TRBV20-1 and TRBJ2-7, with TRBD1 as a possible D gene (6 bases). CDR1 is DFQATT and CDR2 is SNEGSKA in the germline V gene (reference sequence). The CDR3 runs to 12 residues. V lost 5 bases, J lost 4 bases, and 12 bases lay in between. Here the CDR3 DNA reads TGCAGTGCTGGGGACACGGGGTACGAGCAGTACTTC. It is translated as CSAGDTGYEQYF.

The gene calls are TRBV7-6 and TRBJ1-6; maybe TRBD1 (5 bases). Trimming took off 1 base at V and 6 bases at J, with 13 bases between the two ends. This CDR3 contains 16 residues. Per germline, CDR1 SGHVS and CDR2 FNYEAQ. CDR3 DNA: TGTGCCAGCAGCTTAGTGGGGGGGGACGGTAATTCACCCCTCCACTTT. This encodes CASSLVGGDGNSPLHF.

This chain joins TRBV24-1 and TRBJ2-1; D gene uncertain. Germline lookup yields CDR1 KGHDR and CDR2 SFDVKD. V lost 2 bases, J lost 12 bases, and 28 bases lay in between. This CDR3 comprises 18 residues. The CDR3 is CATSDSRKVVSRSTPQFF. CDR3 bases: TGTGCCACCAGTGATTCCCGAAAGGTAGTGTCCCGGAGCACGCCGCAGTTCTTC.

The chain couples TRBV3-1 to TRBJ2-7; a possible D gene is TRBD2 (5 bases). Deletions cut 4 bases from V and 3 bases from J, with 13 bases between. The CDR3 has 14 residues. Germline V gene lookup returns CDR1 LGHDT and CDR2 YNNKEL (reference sequence). CDR3 sequence reads: CASSLREGNYEQYF. In DNA form, the CDR3 reads TGTGCCAGCAGCCTACGGGAAGGAAACTACGAGCAGTACTTC.

The chain has TRBV11-2 and TRBJ2-7, with no clear D. The CDR3 has 14 residues. Germline V gives CDR1 SGHAT, CDR2 FQNNGV. Trimming removed 1 base from V and 3 bases from J, with 10 bases in between. The CDR3 loop is CASSLGISIYEQYF. CDR3 nucleotides: TGTGCCAGCAGCTTAGGGATATCGATCTACGAGCAGTACTTC. Supplemented by reference TRBV11-2 and TRBJ2-7, the full variable domain reads EAGVAQSPRYKIIEKRQSVAFWCNPISGHATLYWYQQILGQGPKLLIQFQNNGVVDDSQLPKDRFSAERLKGVDSTLKIQPAKLEDSAVYLCASSLGISIYEQYFGPGTRLTVT.

The genes are TRBV10-3 and TRBJ2-2; D is possibly TRBD1 (6 bases). Germline values: CDR1 ENHRY, CDR2 SYGVKD. The CDR3 is made up of 14 amino acids. Trimming pared 6 bases from V and 6 bases from J, leaving 14 bases between. CDR3 nucleotides: TGTGCCATCAGGGGACAACTCGGCGCCGGGGAGCTGTTTTTT. It translates to CAIRGQLGAGELFF.

The V and J genes are TRBV18 and TRBJ1-6; 7 bases are a match to TRBD1. Germline V gene data show CDR1 as KGHSH and CDR2 as LQKENI. The CDR3 covers 14 residues. J gave up 8 bases and V 3 bases, and 4 bases lay outside the gene matches. CDR3 region: CASSPTGRDSPLHF. DNA of the CDR3: TGTGCCAGCTCACCGACAGGGCGCGATTCACCCCTCCACTTT.

The V gene is TRBV20-1, the J gene TRBJ2-1, with D possibly being TRBD2 (5 bases). CDR1 DFQATT and CDR2 SNEGSKA come from the germline V gene (reference sequence). V was pared by 2 bases and J by 4 bases, with 9 bases between. The CDR3 is made up of 13 amino acids. In nucleotides, the CDR3 is TGCAGTGCTAGAAGGGAGCTATACAATGAGCAGTTCTTC. Amino acids: CSARRELYNEQFF.

This clonotype was seen a handful of times. This chain uses TRBV5-4 with TRBJ2-7; a weak D match, TRBD2 (6 bases). CDR3 length: 16 amino acids. CDR1 is SGHNT and CDR2 is YYREEE in the germline V gene (reference sequence). V was cut by 4 bases and J by 3 bases, with 20 bases left in between. CDR3 in amino acids: CASSKGKPGEYYEQYF. The CDR3 bases are TGTGCCAGCAGCAAGGGAAAGCCGGGGGAATACTACGAGCAGTACTTC.